These 18 T cell receptor beta chains share one sample of origin, sequenced in a study of CD8 T cells in Susac syndrome. Random hexamers primed reverse transcription of roughly 0.45 to 1 ug RNA. TCRdb fed the immunoSEQ multiplex PCR reads into MiXCR, producing one record per CDR3 protein. The sample has around 170,000 distinct CDR3 sequences, about 92% seen once. Input material: CD4+ T cells from PBMCs. The receptor set was obtained from a human donor in good health.

The V gene is TRBV5-1, the J gene TRBJ1-6, with unresolved D. Between the trimmed V and J ends, which lost 0 bases and 2 bases, there was a span of 9 bases. Germline lookup yields CDR1 SGHRS and CDR2 YFSETQ. This CDR3 has 16 residues. The CDR3 DNA reads as TGCGCCAGCAGCTTGGGGGAGGTGACCTATAATTCACCCCTCCACTTT. Translating gives CASSLGEVTYNSPLHF.

This chain links TRBV28 with TRBJ2-7; possibly TRBD1 for D (5 bases). Trimming removed 3 bases from V and 1 base from J, with 10 bases in between. This CDR3 has 14 residues. Germline values: CDR1 MDHEN, CDR2 SYDVKM. The CDR3 bases are TGTGCCAGCAGTTTGGACACTTTATCCTACGAGCAGTACTTC. Protein: CASSLDTLSYEQYF. The full variable domain, rest sourced from reference TRBV28 and TRBJ2-7, is DVKVTQSSRYLVKRTGEKVFLECVQDMDHENMFWYRQDPGLGLRLIYFSYDVKMKEKGDIPEGYSVSREKKERFSLILESASTNQTSMYLCASSLDTLSYEQYFGPGTRLTVT.

The chain links TRBV4-1 to TRBJ2-4; 8 bases align to TRBD1. The CDR3 extends over 15 amino acids. CDR1 MGHRA and CDR2 YSYEKL come from the germline V gene. V trimming: 3 bases; J trimming: 2 bases; junction bases outside the gene matches: 3. CDR3 DNA sequence: TGCGCCAGCAGCCATGGACAGGGAACCAAAAACATTCAGTACTTC. This encodes CASSHGQGTKNIQYF.

This clonotype was seen a single time. This chain links TRBV4-1 with TRBJ1-2; D gene uncertain. Germline-derived CDR1 and CDR2 are MGHRA and YSYEKL. The CDR3 extends over 13 amino acids. The V end was cut by 4 bases, the J end by 7 bases, with 13 bases between. CDR3 amino acids: CASSRVIGPGYTF. The CDR3 bases are TGCGCCAGCAGCCGGGTGATTGGCCCTGGCTACACCTTC.

This chain links TRBV2 with TRBJ1-2; D unclear. V was trimmed by 1 base and J by 4 bases, leaving 13 bases between them. The CDR3 length is 15 residues. Germline values: CDR1 SNHLY, CDR2 FYNNEI. The CDR3 here is CASSEEWGSRYGYTF. CDR3 bases: TGTGCCAGCAGTGAAGAATGGGGTTCCCGCTATGGCTACACCTTC.

The chain combines TRBV2 with TRBJ2-2; possible D gene TRBD1, 6 bases. V lost 2 bases to trimming and J lost 8 bases, with 21 bases between them. The germline gives CDR1 SNHLY, CDR2 FYNNEI. The CDR3 is 17 amino acids. CDR3 nucleotides: TGTGCCAGCAGTGAACCCCGTGGACAGTTCCCGAAGGGGGAGCTGTTTTTT. Residues: CASSEPRGQFPKGELFF. The full variable domain, rest sourced from reference TRBV2 and TRBJ2-2, is EPEVTQTPSHQVTQMGQEVILRCVPISNHLYFYWYRQILGQKVEFLVSFYNNEISEKSEIFDDQFSVERPDGSNFTLKIRSTKLEDSAMYFCASSEPRGQFPKGELFFGEGSRLTVL.

The chain has TRBV12-3 or TRBV12-4 and TRBJ2-7; a possible D gene is TRBD1 (6 bases). Trimming shortened V by 6 bases and J by 7 bases, and 22 bases separated the two germline ends. This CDR3 has 15 residues. This CDR3 reads CASRLQGFGIGEQYF. The DNA of the CDR3 is TGTGCCAGCAGACTCCAGGGGTTCGGGATTGGAGAGCAGTACTTC.

The chain carries TRBV7-2 and TRBJ2-5; D ambiguous. CDR3 length: 13 amino acids. From germline, CDR1 is SGHTA and CDR2 FQGNSA. V dropped 5 bases and J dropped 7 bases, with 14 bases sitting between them. This CDR3 reads CASSPLATGTQYF. The CDR3 DNA is TGTGCCAGCAGCCCCCTGGCGACGGGGACCCAGTACTTC.

The chain joins TRBV5-4 to TRBJ1-2; a weak D match, TRBD1 (5 bases). CDR3 size: 15 residues. Trimming removed 5 bases from V and 7 bases from J, with 21 bases in between. Germline-derived CDR1 and CDR2 are SGHNT and YYREEE (reference sequence). The CDR3 sequence is CASRAGPGVVFGYTF. CDR3 DNA: TGTGCCAGCAGGGCGGGACCCGGCGTCGTTTTTGGCTACACCTTC.

This sequence joins TRBV5-6 and TRBJ2-1, with 7 bases lining up with TRBD2. The CDR3 is 13 amino acids. The germline CDR1 and CDR2 sequences are SGHDT and YYEEEE. V lost 6 bases and J lost 5; bases outside the gene matches: 5. The CDR3 bases are TGTGCCAGCATCGGGGGGTTCCACAATGAGCAGTTCTTC. Translated, it gives CASIGGFHNEQFF. The full variable domain, in which reference TRBV5-6 and TRBJ2-1 provide the parts outside the CDR3, is DAGVTQSPTHLIKTRGQQVTLRCSPKSGHDTVSWYQQALGQGPQFIFQYYEEEERQRGNFPDRFSGHQFPNYSSELNVNALLLGDSALYLCASIGGFHNEQFFGPGTRLTVL.

This chain links TRBV7-9 with TRBJ1-4; 7 bases are a match to TRBD1. CDR1 and CDR2 from the germline V gene are SEHNR and FQNEAQ (reference sequence). This CDR3 is built from 14 residues. The V and J ends lost 6 bases and 6 bases, in that order; junction bases with no gene match: 7. The CDR3 DNA sequence: TGTGCCAGCAGGATGGACAGGTTCGATGAAAAACTGTTTTTT. Translation gives CASRMDRFDEKLFF.

This rearrangement joins TRBV7-2 to TRBJ2-5; 7 bases map to TRBD1. CDR1 is SGHTA, CDR2 FQGNSA, per germline. This CDR3 is built from 14 residues. V lost 3 bases to trimming and J lost 4 bases; unmatched junction nucleotides: 5. The CDR3 region is CASSFKTGPETQYF. DNA for the CDR3: TGTGCCAGCAGCTTTAAGACAGGGCCAGAGACCCAGTACTTC.

The chain carries TRBV3-1 and TRBJ2-2, with a possible D match to TRBD2 (7 bases). Per the germline V gene, CDR1 is LGHDT and CDR2 is YNNKEL (reference sequence). V lost 3 bases, J lost 2 bases, and 10 bases lay in between. The CDR3 is 15 residues long. The CDR3 DNA follows: TGTGCCAGCAGCCATACGGGGGGCAACACCGGGGAGCTGTTTTTT. Amino acid sequence: CASSHTGGNTGELFF.

The chain carries TRBV7-9 and TRBJ2-1, with 9 positions matching TRBD2. The CDR3 is made up of 14 amino acids. J lost 10 bases, V lost 7 bases, and 11 bases had no gene match. From germline, CDR1 is SEHNR and CDR2 FQNEAQ (reference sequence). The CDR3, as DNA: TGTGCCAGCACCCCCCGCCCTAGCGGGACCGAGCAGTTCTTC. It encodes CASTPRPSGTEQFF.

This sequence joins TRBV4-1 and TRBJ1-5, with D perhaps matching TRBD1 (6 bases). CDR3 length equals 15 residues. Germline CDR1 MGHRA, CDR2 YSYEKL. V lost 4 bases and J 1 base, leaving 11 bases between the germline ends. This CDR3 reads CASSPRQESNQPQHF. The CDR3 DNA reads as TGCGCCAGCAGCCCGCGACAGGAGAGCAATCAGCCCCAGCATTTT.

This clonotype was observed once. J is TRBJ1-2 and V is TRBV19; 10 nucleotides line up with TRBD1. The length of the CDR3 is 14 residues. V lost 7 bases and J lost 4; bases outside the gene matches: 6. CDR1 and CDR2 from the germline V gene are LNHDA and SQIVND (reference sequence). Here the CDR3 DNA reads TGTGCCAGTACCACGGGACAGGGGAGCTATGGCTACACCTTC. This translates into CASTTGQGSYGYTF.

V gene TRBV10-3 combines with J gene TRBJ2-1; 14 nucleotides agree with TRBD2. Germline V gene lookup returns CDR1 ENHRY and CDR2 SYGVKD. J gave up 9 bases and V 2 bases, and 3 bases lay outside the gene matches. This CDR3 is 15 amino acids long. CDR3 in amino acids: CAISEPGLAGVEQFF. The DNA of the CDR3 is TGTGCCATCAGTGAGCCGGGACTAGCGGGAGTTGAGCAGTTCTTC.

This chain connects TRBV18 to TRBJ1-2, with 7 nucleotides matching TRBD1. CDR1 is KGHSH, CDR2 LQKENI, per germline. The CDR3 is made up of 13 amino acids. The V gene end was trimmed by 5 bases and the J gene end by 2 bases; junction bases not matched to a gene: 2. The CDR3 DNA sequence: TGTGCCAGCTCATGGGACAGCAACTATGGCTACACCTTC. Translation gives CASSWDSNYGYTF.